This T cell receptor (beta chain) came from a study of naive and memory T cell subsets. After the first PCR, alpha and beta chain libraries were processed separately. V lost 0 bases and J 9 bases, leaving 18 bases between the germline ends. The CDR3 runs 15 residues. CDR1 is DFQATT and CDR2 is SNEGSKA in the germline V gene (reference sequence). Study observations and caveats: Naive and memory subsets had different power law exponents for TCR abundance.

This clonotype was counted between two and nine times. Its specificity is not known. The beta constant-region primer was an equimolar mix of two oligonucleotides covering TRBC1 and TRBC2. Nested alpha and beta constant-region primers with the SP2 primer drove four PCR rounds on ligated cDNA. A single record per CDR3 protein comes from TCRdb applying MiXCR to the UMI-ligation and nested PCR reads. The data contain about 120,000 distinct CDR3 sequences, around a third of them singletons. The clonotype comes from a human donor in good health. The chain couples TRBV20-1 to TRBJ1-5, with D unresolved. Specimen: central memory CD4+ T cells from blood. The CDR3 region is CSARDLVDGGGPQHF. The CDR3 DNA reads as TGCAGTGCTAGAGATTTGGTAGACGGAGGAGGGCCCCAGCATTTT.